This T cell receptor (beta chain) was found in a study of cytomegalovirus exposure and HLA in healthy donors (dated by TCRdb to 2016 to 2017). Study-wide context: A later analysis indicated that the roughly 130 validation repertoires were generated on the platform also employed for the roughly 650 repertoires of the first cohort. The study aimed to test whether signatures of past pathogen exposure could be identified by cataloging public T cell receptors. To predict cytomegalovirus infection status, the study brought together high-throughput TCR immunosequencing, statistical association of individual TCRs with disease status, and machine learning. Besides the first cohort of around 700 subjects, a separate validation cohort made up of about 120 different subjects was used.

The full study reports these points: In both the original and validation cohorts, the classifier was reported to diagnose cytomegalovirus status with high specificity and sensitivity. A later analysis had no HLA typing for the validation cohort, so co-occurrence there was scored across all 130 or so repertoires. A total of about 150 TCR beta chains were listed by the study as associated with cytomegalovirus. Most TCR sequences were seen in very few donors, while some public TCRs were found in many individuals. A few of the identified cytomegalovirus-associated TCR beta chains were confirmed in vitro to be specific for cytomegalovirus antigens. Of the cluster scores, 90% to 95% were above 0 in a later analysis, which found that TCRs clustered in the first cohort also tended to co-occur in the 120 validation repertoires. The authors suggested that the approach could potentially be extended to other disease states and immunological phenotypes.

V ends up 4 bases short and J 9 bases short, with an unmatched junction base count of 7. There are 15 amino acids in the CDR3, from cysteine to phenylalanine inclusive. The entry retains the CDR3 DNA only, 45 bases that are in frame from base 1. The germline V gene yields MNHEY for CDR1 and SVGAGI for CDR2. Donors formed part of the validation cohort, which comprised 120 subjects and was distinct from the first cohort of several hundred subjects. The protocol used for the library was the immunoSEQ multiplex PCR assay. Per the authors' processing: A statistical classification framework was developed to diagnose cytomegalovirus status using the catalog of TCR beta chain sequences. As stored in TCRdb, this immuneACCESS dataset retains in-frame rearrangements with V and J assigned. A fraction of the clones does not appear; measured against another copy, unresolved V genes explain less than half of the discrepancy, and the remainder lacks a known reason. V and J calls and clone size are as listed in that table; D and trimming were resolved from the DNA. The sample records roughly 330,000 clones, around 90% of which are singletons. Roughly 1.1% of the sample is in the top ten clones.

Details on this clone: The antigen it recognizes is unknown. Base qualities are missing; no much larger clone stands one base away.

The sequence joins TRBV6-5 to TRBJ2-1; the central 12 bases match TRBD2. This receptor was taken from a woman aged 30 to 39 in good health and CMV-seropositive. Sequencing was carried out using PBMCs. Here is the DNA: TGTGCCAGCAGTTCATCTAGCGGGAGGGCTGTTGAGCAGTTCTTC. It encodes CASSSSSGRAVEQFF.